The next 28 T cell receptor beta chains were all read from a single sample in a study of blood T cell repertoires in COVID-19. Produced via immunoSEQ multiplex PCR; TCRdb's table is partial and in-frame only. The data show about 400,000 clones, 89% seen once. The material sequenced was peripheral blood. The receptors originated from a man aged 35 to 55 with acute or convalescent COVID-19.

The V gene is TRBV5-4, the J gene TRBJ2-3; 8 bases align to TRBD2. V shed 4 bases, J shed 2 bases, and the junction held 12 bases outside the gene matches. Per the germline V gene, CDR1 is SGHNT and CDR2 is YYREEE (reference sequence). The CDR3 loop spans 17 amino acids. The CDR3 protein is CASSGGTGTRLTDTQYF. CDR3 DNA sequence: TGTGCCAGCAGCGGAGGGACCGGGACTAGGCTCACAGATACGCAGTATTTT.

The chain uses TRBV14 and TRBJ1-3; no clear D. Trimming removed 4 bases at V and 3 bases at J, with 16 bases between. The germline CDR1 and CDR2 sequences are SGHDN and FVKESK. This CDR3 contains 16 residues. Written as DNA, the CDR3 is TGTGCCAGCAGCCCTCGTGGTTCCGGTTTTGGAAACACCATATATTTT. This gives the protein CASSPRGSGFGNTIYF.

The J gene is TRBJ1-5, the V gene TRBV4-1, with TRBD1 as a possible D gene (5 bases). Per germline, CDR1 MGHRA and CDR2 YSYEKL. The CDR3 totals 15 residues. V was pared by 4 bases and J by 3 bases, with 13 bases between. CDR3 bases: TGCGCCAGCAGCCCTACCGGGGGTAACAATCAGCCCCAGCATTTT. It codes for CASSPTGGNNQPQHF.

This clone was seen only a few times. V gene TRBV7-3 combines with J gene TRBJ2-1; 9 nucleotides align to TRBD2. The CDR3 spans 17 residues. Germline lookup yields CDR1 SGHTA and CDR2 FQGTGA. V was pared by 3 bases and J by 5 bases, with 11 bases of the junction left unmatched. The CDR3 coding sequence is TGTGCCAGCAGCTTGGGCTTAGCGGGAGCGAGCCACAATGAGCAGTTCTTC. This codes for CASSLGLAGASHNEQFF.

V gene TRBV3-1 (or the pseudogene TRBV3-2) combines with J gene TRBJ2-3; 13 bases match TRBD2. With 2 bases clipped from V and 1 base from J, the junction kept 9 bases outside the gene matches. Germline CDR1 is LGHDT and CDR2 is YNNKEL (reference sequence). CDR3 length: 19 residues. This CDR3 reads CASSQWGTSGGDGTDTQYF. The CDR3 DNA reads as TGTGCCAGCAGCCAATGGGGTACTAGCGGGGGGGACGGCACAGATACGCAGTATTTT.

CDR3 sequence: CASSSAINQPQHF. The CDR3 coding sequence is TGTGCCAGCAGCTCTGCTATAAATCAGCCCCAGCATTTT. The gene calls are TRBV11-2 and TRBJ1-5; the D is unclear. Looked up from germline, CDR1 is SGHAT and CDR2 is FQNNGV. V was trimmed by 4 bases and J by 4 bases, leaving 8 bases between them. The CDR3 is 13 residues long.

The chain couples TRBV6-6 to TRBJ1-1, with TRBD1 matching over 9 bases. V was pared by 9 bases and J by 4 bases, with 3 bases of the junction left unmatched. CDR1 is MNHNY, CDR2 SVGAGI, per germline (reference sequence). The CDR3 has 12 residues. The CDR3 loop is CASRQGVTEAFF. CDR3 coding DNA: TGTGCCAGTAGACAGGGGGTCACTGAAGCTTTCTTT.

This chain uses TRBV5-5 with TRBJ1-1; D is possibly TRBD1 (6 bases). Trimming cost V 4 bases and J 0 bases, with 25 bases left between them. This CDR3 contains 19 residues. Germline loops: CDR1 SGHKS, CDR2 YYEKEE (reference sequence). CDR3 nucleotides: TGTGCCAGCAGCGAAAGCCGTCAGGGGTCGGGATGGGTGAACACTGAAGCTTTCTTT. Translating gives CASSESRQGSGWVNTEAFF.

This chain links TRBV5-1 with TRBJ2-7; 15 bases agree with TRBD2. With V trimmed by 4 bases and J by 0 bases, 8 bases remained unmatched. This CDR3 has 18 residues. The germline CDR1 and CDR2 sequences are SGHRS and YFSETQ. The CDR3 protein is CASSLGLAGGRSSYEQYF. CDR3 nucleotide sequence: TGCGCCAGCAGCCTGGGACTAGCGGGAGGTCGGAGCTCCTACGAGCAGTACTTC.

The DNA of the CDR3 is TGTGCCAGCAGTTCAGTTAATCGGGACAGGGATGAGCAGTTCTTC. Residues: CASSSVNRDRDEQFF. The chain couples TRBV28 to TRBJ2-1; 9 nucleotides line up with TRBD1. This CDR3 contains 15 residues. Losses at the gene ends were 4 bases for V and 8 bases for J; bases not matched to a gene: 9. Germline assignment: CDR1 MDHEN and CDR2 SYDVKM.

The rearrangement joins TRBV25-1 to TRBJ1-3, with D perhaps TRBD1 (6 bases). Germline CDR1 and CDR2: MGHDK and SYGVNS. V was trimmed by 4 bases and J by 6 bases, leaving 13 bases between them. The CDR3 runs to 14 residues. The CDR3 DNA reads TGTGCCAGCAGTGGCCTGGACAGAATAAACACCATATATTTT. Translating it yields CASSGLDRINTIYF.

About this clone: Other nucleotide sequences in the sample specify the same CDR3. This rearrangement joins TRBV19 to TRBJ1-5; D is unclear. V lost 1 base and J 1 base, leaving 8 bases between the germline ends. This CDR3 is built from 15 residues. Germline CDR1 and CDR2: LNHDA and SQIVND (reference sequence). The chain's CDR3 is CASSIVRGSNQPQHF. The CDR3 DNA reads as TGTGCCAGTAGTATAGTTCGAGGGAGCAATCAGCCCCAGCATTTT.

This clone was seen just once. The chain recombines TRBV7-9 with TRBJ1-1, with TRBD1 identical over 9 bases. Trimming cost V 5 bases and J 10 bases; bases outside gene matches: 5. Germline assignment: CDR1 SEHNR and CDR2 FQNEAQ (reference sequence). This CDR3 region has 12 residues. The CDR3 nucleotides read TGTGCCAGCAGCCCGGGACAGGGAAGAGCTTTCTTT. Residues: CASSPGQGRAFF.

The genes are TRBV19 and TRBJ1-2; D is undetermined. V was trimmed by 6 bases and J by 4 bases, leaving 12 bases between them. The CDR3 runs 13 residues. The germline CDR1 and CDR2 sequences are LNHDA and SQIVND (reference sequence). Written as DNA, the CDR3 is TGTGCCAGTAGCACCGTTGGGCCCTATGGCTACACCTTC. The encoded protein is CASSTVGPYGYTF.

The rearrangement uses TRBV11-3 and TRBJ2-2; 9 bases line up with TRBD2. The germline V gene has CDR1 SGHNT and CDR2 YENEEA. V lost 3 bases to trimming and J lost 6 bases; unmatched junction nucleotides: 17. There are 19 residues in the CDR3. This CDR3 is CASSLGSARREGQSGELFF. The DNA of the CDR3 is TGTGCCAGCAGCTTGGGATCGGCGAGGCGGGAGGGCCAGTCCGGGGAGCTGTTTTTT.

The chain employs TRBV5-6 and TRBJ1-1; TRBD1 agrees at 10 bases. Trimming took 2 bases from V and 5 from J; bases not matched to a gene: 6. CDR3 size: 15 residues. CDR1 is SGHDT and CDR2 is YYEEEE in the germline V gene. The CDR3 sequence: CASSFDRGRGTEAFF. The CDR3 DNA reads TGTGCCAGCAGCTTCGACAGGGGGCGCGGGACTGAAGCTTTCTTT.

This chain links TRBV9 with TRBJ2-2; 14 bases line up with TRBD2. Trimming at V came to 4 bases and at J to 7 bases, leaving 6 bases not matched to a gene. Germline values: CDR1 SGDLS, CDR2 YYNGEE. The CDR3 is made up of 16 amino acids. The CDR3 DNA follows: TGTGCCAGCAGCCAGACTAGCGGGAGGGCCTACGGGGAGCTGTTTTTT. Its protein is CASSQTSGRAYGELFF.

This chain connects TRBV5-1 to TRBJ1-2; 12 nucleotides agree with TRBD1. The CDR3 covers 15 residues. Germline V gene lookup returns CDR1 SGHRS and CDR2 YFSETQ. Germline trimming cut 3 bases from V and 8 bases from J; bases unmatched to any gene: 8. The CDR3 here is CASSSSGQGAVGYTF. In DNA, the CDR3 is TGCGCCAGCAGCTCCTCGGGACAGGGGGCGGTCGGCTACACCTTC.

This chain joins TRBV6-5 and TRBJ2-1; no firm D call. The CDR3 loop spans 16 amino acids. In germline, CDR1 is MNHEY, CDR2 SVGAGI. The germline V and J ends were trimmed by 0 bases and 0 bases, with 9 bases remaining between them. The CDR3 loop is CASSYSPYDSYNEQFF. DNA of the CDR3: TGTGCCAGCAGTTACTCCCCCTACGACTCCTACAATGAGCAGTTCTTC.

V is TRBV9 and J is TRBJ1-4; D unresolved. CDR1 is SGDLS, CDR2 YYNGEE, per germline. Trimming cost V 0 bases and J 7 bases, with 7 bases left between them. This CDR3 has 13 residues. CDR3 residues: CASSVGEAEKLFF. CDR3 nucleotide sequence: TGTGCCAGCAGCGTAGGGGAGGCTGAAAAACTGTTTTTT.

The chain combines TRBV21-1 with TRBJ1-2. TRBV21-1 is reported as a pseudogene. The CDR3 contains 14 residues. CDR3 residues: CASTPGRWTYGYTF. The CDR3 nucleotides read TGTGCCAGCACTCCCGGGAGATGGACCTATGGCTACACCTTC.

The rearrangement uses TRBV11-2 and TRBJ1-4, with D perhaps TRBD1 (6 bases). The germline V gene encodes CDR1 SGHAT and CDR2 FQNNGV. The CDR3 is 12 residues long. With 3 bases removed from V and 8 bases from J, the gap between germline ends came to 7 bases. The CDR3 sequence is CASSLRGEKLFF. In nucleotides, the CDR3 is TGTGCCAGCAGCTTGAGGGGGGAAAAACTGTTTTTT.

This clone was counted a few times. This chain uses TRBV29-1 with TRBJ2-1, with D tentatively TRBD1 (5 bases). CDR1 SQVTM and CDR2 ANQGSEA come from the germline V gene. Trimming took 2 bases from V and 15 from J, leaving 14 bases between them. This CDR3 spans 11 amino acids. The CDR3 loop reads CSVEYRGSLFF. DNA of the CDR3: TGCAGCGTTGAATATAGGGGTTCGCTGTTCTTC.

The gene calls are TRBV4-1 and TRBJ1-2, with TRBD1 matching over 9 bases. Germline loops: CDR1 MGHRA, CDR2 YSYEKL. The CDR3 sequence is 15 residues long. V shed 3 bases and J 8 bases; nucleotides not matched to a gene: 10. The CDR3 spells CASSHEGTGRIGYTF. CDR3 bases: TGCGCCAGCAGCCATGAGGGGACAGGGAGGATCGGCTACACCTTC.

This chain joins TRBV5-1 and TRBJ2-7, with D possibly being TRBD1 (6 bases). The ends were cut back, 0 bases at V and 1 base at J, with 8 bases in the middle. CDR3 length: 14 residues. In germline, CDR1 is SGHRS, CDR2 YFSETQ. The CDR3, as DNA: TGCGCCAGCAGCTTGGGACAGGAGTCCTACGAGCAGTACTTC. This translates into CASSLGQESYEQYF.

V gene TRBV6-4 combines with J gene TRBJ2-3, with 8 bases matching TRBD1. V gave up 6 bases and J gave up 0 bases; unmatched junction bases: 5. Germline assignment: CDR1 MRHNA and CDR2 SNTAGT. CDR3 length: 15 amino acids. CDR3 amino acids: CASRRRDRSTDTQYF. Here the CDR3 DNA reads TGTGCCAGCAGACGCCGGGACAGGAGCACAGATACGCAGTATTTT.

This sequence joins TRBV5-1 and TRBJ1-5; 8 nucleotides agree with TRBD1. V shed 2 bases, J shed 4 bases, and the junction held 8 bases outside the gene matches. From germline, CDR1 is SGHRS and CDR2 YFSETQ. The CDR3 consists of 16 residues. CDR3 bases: TGCGCCAGCAGCTTCGGACAGGGCGGGCCGAATCAGCCCCAGCATTTT. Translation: CASSFGQGGPNQPQHF.

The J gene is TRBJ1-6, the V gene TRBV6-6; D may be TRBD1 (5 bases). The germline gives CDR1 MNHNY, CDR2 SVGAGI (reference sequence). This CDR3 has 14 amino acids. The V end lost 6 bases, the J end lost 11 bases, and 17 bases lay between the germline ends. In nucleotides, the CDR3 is TGTGCCAGCAGCCCCCACGAGACACAGGCACCCCTCCACTTT. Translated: CASSPHETQAPLHF.